Here is one T cell receptor (beta chain) with its context. The clone's antigen remains unknown. Per-base quality was not reported, and no clone a single base away is much larger than it. These data belong to a study of blood T cell repertoires in COVID-19 (TCRdb year 2020). About the study as a whole: Collaborator samples came from the United States, Italy and Spain and covered acute and convalescent phases of COVID-19. The dataset comprised deeply sampled blood TCRbeta repertoires from subjects exposed to, actively infected with, or recovered from COVID-19. HLA class I and class II types, where available, came from metadata supplied by the sample provider rather than from assay-based typing. The material from the prospective study consisted of cDNA or gDNA derived from T cells, B-cell-depleted T cells, or PBMCs. The repertoires were made available in a free public database intended to serve as a resource for research on the immune response to SARS-CoV-2. Samples were obtained from the ongoing ImmuneRACE study (first 160 participants) and from 1,254 subjects provided by 6 global collaborators. The sample metadata nearly always contained a de-identified subject ID, COVID-19 status, age in years and sex. Findings and caveats that apply to the study as a whole: Clinical and demographic metadata were provided uncurated, with the amount varying by source and participant.

Each collaborating institution followed its own protocols to collect whole blood in K2EDTA tubes. For TCRbeta analysis, collaborators shipped samples in one of three forms: frozen whole blood, isolated PBMCs, or DNA extracted from either of those sample types. The immunoSEQ Assay, a bias-controlled multiplex PCR, was used to amplify TCRbeta CDR3 regions from genomic DNA. For the original study's pipeline: Nucleated cell counts per sample were estimated from amplification of reference gene primers within the assay. To quantify the absolute abundance of each unique TCRbeta CDR3 rearrangement, sequence reads were collapsed and filtered. For each sample, productive Simpson clonality was calculated as the square root of Simpson's diversity index over productive rearrangements. TCRdb provides this immuneACCESS table in a form limited to in-frame rearrangements. Some clones are lacking; in checked studies, under half of them reflect an unresolved V gene, and why the rest are absent is not known. V and J calls and clone size come straight from that table; D and trimming were deduced from the DNA. This sample gives some 120,000 clones in total; 75% to 80% of them show up just once. The ten largest clones take up over 7% of the sample.

Sequences SGHNT (CDR1) and YENEEA (CDR2) are obtained from the germline V gene. The V and J ends are trimmed by 5 bases and 0 bases, leaving 11 bases between them. Reading from cysteine to phenylalanine, the CDR3 counts 14 amino acids. CDR3 DNA is the only sequence kept; it has 42 bases, read in frame from the first base. This sequence originates from a human donor in a cohort sampled during active COVID-19. The V and J segments used are TRBV11-3 and TRBJ2-7; the D gene is perhaps TRBD2, on 5 matching bases. The sample taken for sequencing was peripheral blood. The DNA reads TGTGCCAGCAGCCAGCGGAGTAACTCCTACGAGCAGTACTTC. This encodes CASSQRSNSYEQYF.